This T cell receptor (beta chain) was sequenced during a study of blood T cell repertoires in COVID-19. Trimming removed 0 bases at V and 12 bases at J, with 11 bases between. Germline-derived CDR1 and CDR2 are GTSNPN and SVGIG (reference sequence). This CDR3 is built from 11 residues. Generated by immunoSEQ multiplex PCR, the TCRdb table keeps only in-frame clones and is missing some. The sample has roughly 500,000 clones, around 85% seen once. The TCR comes from a human donor in a cohort sampled during active COVID-19. The sequenced sample was peripheral blood. The chain couples TRBV30 to TRBJ1-2; weak D call: TRBD1 (5 bases). Written as DNA, the CDR3 is TGTGCCTGGAGTGTGGGAGGGGCGAACACCTTC. Translated: CAWSVGGANTF.